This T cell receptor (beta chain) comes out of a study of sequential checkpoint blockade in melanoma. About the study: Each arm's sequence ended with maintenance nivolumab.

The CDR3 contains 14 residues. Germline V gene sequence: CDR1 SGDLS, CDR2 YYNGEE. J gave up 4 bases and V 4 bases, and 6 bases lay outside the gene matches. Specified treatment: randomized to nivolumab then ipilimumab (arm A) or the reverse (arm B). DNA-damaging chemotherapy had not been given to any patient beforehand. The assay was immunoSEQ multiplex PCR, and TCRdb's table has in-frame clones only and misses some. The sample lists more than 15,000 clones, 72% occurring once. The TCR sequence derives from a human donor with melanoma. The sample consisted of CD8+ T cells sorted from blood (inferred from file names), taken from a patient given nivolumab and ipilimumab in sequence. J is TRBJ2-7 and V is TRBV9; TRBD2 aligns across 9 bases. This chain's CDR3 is CASSHSGSGYEQYF. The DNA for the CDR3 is TGTGCCAGCAGCCATAGCGGGAGCGGGTACGAGCAGTACTTC.